These 23 T cell receptor beta chains were sequenced from one sample in a study of shared clonotypes between healthy human individuals. It was CD45RO-negative cells, positively selected for CCR7, that made up naive CD8 cells, with terminally differentiated effector memory CD45RA+ cells excluded. Using immunoSEQ multiplex PCR, the repertoire was profiled, and TCRdb retains in-frame clones only, with some absent. The top ten hold 0.85% to 1.3% of the sample, which has some 2,000,000 clones, 85% to 95% seen once. The sequenced sample was naive CD8+ T cells sorted from blood. The source is a man between 18 and 29 years old in good health.

Concerning this clone: Other DNA sequences of this sample code for an identical CDR3. The V call is TRBV6-5, the J call TRBJ1-4; TRBD1 aligns across 9 bases. V lost 4 bases to trimming and J lost 2 bases; unmatched junction nucleotides: 2. Looked up from germline, CDR1 is MNHEY and CDR2 is SVGAGI. The CDR3 sequence is 15 residues long. The CDR3 DNA is TGTGCCAGCAGTTCAACAGGGGGCACTAATGAAAAACTGTTTTTT. It encodes CASSSTGGTNEKLFF.

The chain couples TRBV28 to TRBJ1-2; the D gene is possibly TRBD1 (5 bases). From germline, CDR1 is MDHEN and CDR2 SYDVKM. Trimming removed 7 bases from V and 4 bases from J, with 22 bases in between. The CDR3 is 16 residues long. The CDR3 loop reads CASTLDLGGTTYGYTF. Written as DNA, the CDR3 is TGTGCCAGCACTCTTGACCTTGGGGGGACGACCTATGGCTACACCTTC.

The chain combines TRBV10-1 with TRBJ1-5; D gene uncertain. CDR3 length: 13 amino acids. Germline assignment: CDR1 WNHNN and CDR2 SYGVQD (reference sequence). V shed 4 bases and J shed 7 bases, with 11 bases lying between them. CDR3 in DNA: TGCGCCAGCAGTGTTGGGGTTGGCCAGCCCCAGCATTTT. Translating it yields CASSVGVGQPQHF.

The V gene is TRBV7-9, the J gene TRBJ2-7; D gene uncertain. There are 14 residues in the CDR3. Germline CDR1 reads SEHNR; CDR2 reads FQNEAQ (reference sequence). Trimming took off 6 bases at V and 6 bases at J, with 18 bases between the two ends. CDR3 residues: CASSPPAANGEQYF. CDR3 nucleotide sequence: TGTGCCAGCAGTCCCCCGGCAGCCAACGGCGAGCAGTACTTC.

The chain has TRBV7-9 and TRBJ2-7, with TRBD2 identical over 14 bases. Germline V CDR1 and CDR2: SEHNR, FQNEAQ (reference sequence). The CDR3 is 14 residues long. The J segment lost 4 bases and the V segment lost 10 bases, leaving 6 bases of the junction unmatched. Written as DNA, the CDR3 is TGTGCCATATCGACTAGCGGGAGGGGGTACGAGCAGTACTTC. Translating gives CAISTSGRGYEQYF. Combining the CDR3 with reference TRBV7-9 and TRBJ2-7 gives the whole variable domain DTGVSQNPRHKITKRGQNVTFRCDPISEHNRLYWYRQTLGQGPEFLTYFQNEAQLEKSRLLSDRFSAERPKGSFSTLEIQRTEQGDSAMYLCAISTSGRGYEQYFGPGTRLTVT.

The CDR3 sequence: CASSYGVGLYGYTF. The CDR3 DNA is TGTGCCAGCAGTTACGGGGTGGGACTCTATGGCTACACCTTC. The rearrangement joins TRBV6-5 to TRBJ1-2; TRBD1 might be the D (5 bases). In germline, CDR1 is MNHEY, CDR2 SVGAGI. The V gene lost 2 bases and the J gene lost 4 bases, with 11 bases spanning the gap. This CDR3 has 14 amino acids.

The chain has TRBV6-1 and TRBJ2-1, with TRBD2 matching 8 bases. The CDR3 is 13 residues long. Germline CDR1 reads MNHNS; CDR2 reads SASEGT. Trimming removed 10 bases from V and 6 bases from J; junction bases left unmatched: 8. The CDR3 coding sequence is TGTGCCATCTGGGGACTAGTCCTCAATGAGCAGTTCTTC. This codes for CAIWGLVLNEQFF.

The V gene is TRBV18, the J gene TRBJ2-3, with D perhaps TRBD1 (6 bases). This CDR3 is 16 amino acids long. The V end was cut by 0 bases, the J end by 3 bases, with 13 bases between. CDR1 and CDR2 from the germline V gene are KGHSH and LQKENI. Here the CDR3 DNA reads TGTGCCAGCTCACCACCACTCAGGGGCTCGACAGATACGCAGTATTTT. It specifies CASSPPLRGSTDTQYF.

The CDR3 region has the DNA TGCAGCGCCGATGCTGGACAGGGGAATACCTACGAGCAGTACTTC. This sequence encodes CSADAGQGNTYEQYF. The chain carries TRBV29-1 and TRBJ2-7; 9 bases are shared with TRBD1. Germline V lookup: CDR1 SQVTM, CDR2 ANQGSEA. With V trimmed by 7 bases and J by 2 bases, 12 bases remained unmatched. The CDR3 contains 15 residues.

The V gene is TRBV7-9, the J gene TRBJ2-1, with a weak D call TRBD1 (5 bases). The V end lost 3 bases, the J end lost 8 bases, and 14 bases lay between the germline ends. Germline CDR1 SEHNR, CDR2 FQNEAQ (reference sequence). The CDR3 loop spans 14 amino acids. CDR3 sequence (DNA): TGTGCCAGCAGCTTGGGGCAGGGCCTCGATGAGCAGTTCTTC. It is translated as CASSLGQGLDEQFF.

The J gene is TRBJ2-7, the V gene TRBV6-1, with D tentatively TRBD1 or TRBD2 (5 bases each). V lost 10 bases and J 1 base, leaving 11 bases between the germline ends. Germline lookup yields CDR1 MNHNS and CDR2 SASEGT. The CDR3 is made up of 12 amino acids. The CDR3 DNA sequence: TGTGCCACGGGACGTCCGTCCTACGAGCAGTACTTC. It yields the protein CATGRPSYEQYF.

J is TRBJ2-2 and V is TRBV6-1, with D unresolved. The germline V gene has CDR1 MNHNS and CDR2 SASEGT. Between the trimmed V and J ends, which lost 3 bases and 8 bases, there was a span of 4 bases. The CDR3 has 11 residues. The CDR3: CASSDSGELFF. The DNA for the CDR3 is TGTGCCAGCAGTGATTCTGGGGAGCTGTTTTTT.

The chain recombines TRBV10-2 with TRBJ2-5, with D maybe TRBD1 (6 bases). Trimming cost V 3 bases and J 0 bases, with 11 bases left between them. CDR1 and CDR2 from the germline V gene are WSHSY and SAAADI. There are 15 residues in the CDR3. CDR3 in DNA: TGCGCCAGCAGTGATTTACAGGGACACCAAGAGACCCAGTACTTC. This codes for CASSDLQGHQETQYF.

The chain has TRBV11-3 and TRBJ2-3; D uncertain. The CDR3 has 12 residues. Germline V gene data show CDR1 as SGHNT and CDR2 as YENEEA. Trimming removed 5 bases from V and 5 bases from J, with 8 bases in between. The chain's CDR3 is CASSPTVDTQYF. DNA of the CDR3: TGTGCCAGCAGCCCCACCGTAGATACGCAGTATTTT. Drawing the rest from reference TRBV11-3 and TRBJ2-3, the complete variable domain is EAGVVQSPRYKIIEKKQPVAFWCNPISGHNTLYWYLQNLGQGPELLIRYENEEAVDDSQLPKDRFSAERLKGVDSTLKIQPAELGDSAVYLCASSPTVDTQYFGPGTRLTVL.

This clone was seen just once. This chain uses TRBV10-1 with TRBJ2-1; D might be TRBD2 (6 bases). Germline values: CDR1 WNHNN, CDR2 SYGVQD (reference sequence). V was trimmed by 3 bases and J by 4 bases, leaving 13 bases between them. CDR3 length: 15 residues. The CDR3 region is CASSEGAGLYNEQFF. The CDR3 DNA reads as TGCGCCAGCAGTGAAGGAGCGGGCCTATACAATGAGCAGTTCTTC.

The V and J genes are TRBV27 and TRBJ2-7; D gene ambiguous. CDR1 is MNHEY, CDR2 SMNVEV, per germline (reference sequence). This CDR3 region has 13 residues. Trimming cost V 3 bases and J 3 bases, with 9 bases left between them. This CDR3 reads CASSFGQDYEQYF. DNA for the CDR3: TGTGCCAGCAGTTTTGGGCAGGACTACGAGCAGTACTTC.

A single count supports this clone. The gene calls are TRBV30 and TRBJ1-4; TRBD1 might be the D (6 bases). The CDR3 is 17 residues long. Deletions cut 4 bases from V and 3 bases from J, with 21 bases between. Germline V gene sequence: CDR1 GTSNPN, CDR2 SVGIG (reference sequence). The chain's CDR3 is CAWNSQGTLLANEKLFF. CDR3 sequence (DNA): TGTGCCTGGAATTCACAGGGAACCCTTTTAGCTAATGAAAAACTGTTTTTT.

This sequence joins TRBV7-9 and TRBJ1-1, with TRBD1 matching 9 bases. This CDR3 contains 14 residues. The junction had 4 bases not matched to a gene; V was cut back by 2 bases and J by 6 bases. Per germline, CDR1 SEHNR and CDR2 FQNEAQ (reference sequence). The CDR3 DNA is TGTGCCAGCAGCTTATTGGGGACAGGGCCTGAAGCTTTCTTT. It encodes CASSLLGTGPEAFF.

The chain links TRBV5-6 to TRBJ1-6; TRBD1 matches at 8 bases. Germline trimming cut 2 bases from V and 10 bases from J; bases unmatched to any gene: 5. This CDR3 contains 14 residues. Germline CDR1 and CDR2: SGHDT and YYEEEE. CDR3 bases: TGTGCCAGCAGCTTCGCGACAGGGGAATCACCCCTCCACTTT. This codes for CASSFATGESPLHF.

CDR3 loop: CASSFNTANTEAFF. The CDR3 DNA reads as TGCGCCAGCAGCTTTAATACGGCGAACACTGAAGCTTTCTTT. This chain connects TRBV5-1 to TRBJ1-1; no definite D call. Germline CDR1 SGHRS, CDR2 YFSETQ. Trimming removed 2 bases from V and 1 base from J, with 9 bases in between. CDR3 length: 14 residues.

This rearrangement joins TRBV9 to TRBJ1-1, with D tentatively TRBD1 (6 bases). The V gene lost 0 bases and the J gene lost 9 bases, with 15 bases spanning the gap. From germline, CDR1 is SGDLS and CDR2 YYNGEE. There are 14 residues in the CDR3. As DNA, the CDR3 is TGTGCCAGCAGCGTAGGATCTGGGGGCAGGAAAGCTTTCTTT. Translated, it gives CASSVGSGGRKAFF.

The chain uses TRBV7-9 and TRBJ1-2; no clear D. The CDR3 loop spans 12 amino acids. Germline V gives CDR1 SEHNR, CDR2 FQNEAQ (reference sequence). Trimming shortened V by 5 bases and J by 6 bases, and 10 bases separated the two germline ends. The CDR3 DNA follows: TGTGCCAGCAGCCCTGTTGGGGATGGCTACACCTTC. It translates to CASSPVGDGYTF. Filled out from reference TRBV7-9 and TRBJ1-2, the complete variable domain reads DTGVSQNPRHKITKRGQNVTFRCDPISEHNRLYWYRQTLGQGPEFLTYFQNEAQLEKSRLLSDRFSAERPKGSFSTLEIQRTEQGDSAMYLCASSPVGDGYTFGSGTRLTVV.

This clone was found once. The V and J genes are TRBV11-2 and TRBJ2-7; 9 bases are a match to TRBD2. The trim removed 3 bases at V and 3 bases at J, leaving 6 bases unmatched. The germline CDR1 and CDR2 sequences are SGHAT and FQNNGV. This CDR3 comprises 15 residues. CDR3 region: CASSLGSGSHYEQYF. CDR3 in DNA: TGTGCCAGCAGCTTGGGTAGCGGGAGCCACTACGAGCAGTACTTC.